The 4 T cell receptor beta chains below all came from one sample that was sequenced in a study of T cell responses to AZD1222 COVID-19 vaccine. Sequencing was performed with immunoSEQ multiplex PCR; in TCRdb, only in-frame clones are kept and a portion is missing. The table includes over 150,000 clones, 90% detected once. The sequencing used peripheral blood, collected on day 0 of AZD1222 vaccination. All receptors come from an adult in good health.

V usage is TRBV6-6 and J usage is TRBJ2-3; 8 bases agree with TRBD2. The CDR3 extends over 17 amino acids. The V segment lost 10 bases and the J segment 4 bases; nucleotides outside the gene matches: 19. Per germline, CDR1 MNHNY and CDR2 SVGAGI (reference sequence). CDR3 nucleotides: TGTGCCATCGGTCGGAGGGTGGCGGGAGGCTCCCCAGATACGCAGTATTTT. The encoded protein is CAIGRRVAGGSPDTQYF.

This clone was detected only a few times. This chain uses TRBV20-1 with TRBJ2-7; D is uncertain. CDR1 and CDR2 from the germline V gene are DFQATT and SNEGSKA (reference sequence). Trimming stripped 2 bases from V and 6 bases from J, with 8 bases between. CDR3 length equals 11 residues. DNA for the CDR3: TGCAGTGCTAGAACGGTTTCCGAGCAGTACTTC. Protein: CSARTVSEQYF.

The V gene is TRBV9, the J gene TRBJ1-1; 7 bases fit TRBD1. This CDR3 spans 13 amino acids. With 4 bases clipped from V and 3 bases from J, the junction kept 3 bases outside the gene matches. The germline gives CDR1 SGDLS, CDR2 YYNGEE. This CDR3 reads CASSNRGHTEAFF. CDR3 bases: TGTGCCAGCAGCAACAGGGGACACACTGAAGCTTTCTTT.

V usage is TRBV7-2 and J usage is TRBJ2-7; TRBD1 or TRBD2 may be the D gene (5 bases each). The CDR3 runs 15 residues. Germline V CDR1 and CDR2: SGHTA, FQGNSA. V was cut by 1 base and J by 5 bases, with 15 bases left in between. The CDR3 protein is CASSLEWGSPDEQYF. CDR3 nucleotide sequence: TGTGCCAGCAGCTTAGAGTGGGGGTCCCCTGACGAGCAGTACTTC.